Sequencing of this T cell receptor beta chain was carried out in a study of cytomegalovirus exposure and HLA in healthy donors. This PCR relied on a set of 60 Vbeta primers and 13 Jbeta primers. The method was immunoSEQ multiplex PCR; TCRdb's version includes in-frame clones alone and lacks a portion of them. The sample yields over 90,000 clones, about 60% seen once. The trim removed 5 bases at V and 6 bases at J, leaving 11 bases unmatched. Germline values: CDR1 SGHNT, CDR2 YYREEE (reference sequence). The length of the CDR3 is 16 residues. Study-level results: Reportedly, cytomegalovirus status was diagnosed with high sensitivity and specificity. CMV antigen specificity of a few CMV-associated chains was confirmed in vitro. Later analysis associated a missense DCLRE1C variant with TCR beta V- and J-gene trimming. According to the study, roughly 180 TCR beta chains were cytomegalovirus-associated.

Of note for this clone: Its cognate antigen is unknown.

The TCR sequence derives from a human donor in good health. The sequenced sample consisted of PBMCs. The chain is built from TRBV5-4 and TRBJ1-6; 7 nucleotides align to TRBD1. The CDR3 here is CASSSEVGTVNSPLHF. The CDR3 nucleotides are TGTGCCAGCAGTTCCGAGGTCGGGACAGTTAATTCACCCCTCCACTTT.